The rows below give T cell receptor beta chains drawn from one sample of a study of OX40 agonist ivuxolimab in advanced cancers. Only in-frame clones appear in the TCRdb table, and some are missing; sequencing was by immunoSEQ multiplex PCR. This sample yields 69,000 or so clones, of which roughly 80% are seen a single time; about 7% belongs to the top ten. The sample consisted of CD4+ or CD8+ T cells sorted from blood, taken in a trial of the OX40 agonist ivuxolimab. Source of these receptors: an adult with an advanced solid tumor such as melanoma, head and neck, liver or kidney cancer. Each CDR3 is given without its conserved first and last residue. Some rows have no size entry. The others give once, few or many, or a class for an expanded clone.

v_call,clone_size,j_call,cdr3_aa
TRBV10-3,NA,TRBJ1-4,AISESRGWNEKLF
TRBV5-6,NA,TRBJ2-3,ASSGFRQGATQY
TRBV7-3,NA,TRBJ1-5,ASSLTPPRLRARGQPQH
TRBV6-1,once,TRBJ2-3,ASSWAGDSTDTQY
TRBV9,few,TRBJ1-1,ASSVRSGQGEAF
TRBV9,few,TRBJ2-2,ASSVGSSANTGELF
TRBV7-2,NA,TRBJ2-1,ASSSFLMEQF
TRBV2,NA,TRBJ2-5,ASSGLAQETQY
TRBV23-1,NA,TRBJ1-2,ASSQSFAGGGYGYT
TRBV18,NA,TRBJ2-7,ASSPGLATYEQY
TRBV9,NA,TRBJ2-5,ASSVSAGVQETQY
TRBV7-9,NA,TRBJ1-2,ASSLAGPSYGYT
TRBV9,few,TRBJ1-3,ASSVYGDSGNTIY
TRBV5-5,NA,TRBJ1-6,ASSAPGQYNSPLH
TRBV20-1,NA,TRBJ2-3,SAELADTQY
TRBV5-1,NA,TRBJ2-7,ASSWDRVYEQY
TRBV4-1,NA,TRBJ1-4,ASSQVDQSNEKLF
TRBV6-6,NA,TRBJ2-5,ASRPGTLQETQY
TRBV6-6,NA,TRBJ2-1,ASTQKAGGYNEQF
TRBV27,NA,TRBJ1-5,ASKTGREHQPQH
TRBV6-6,NA,TRBJ2-2,ASRSPGTATGELF
TRBV30,NA,TRBJ1-1,AWRAGGDTEAF
TRBV6-6,NA,TRBJ2-1,ASTRLAGVSNEQF
TRBV2,NA,TRBJ1-2,ASSETGMGDYGYT
TRBV28,NA,TRBJ2-1,ASSFSVMEQF
TRBV28,NA,TRBJ2-7,ASSQNSGILYEQY
TRBV6-5,NA,TRBJ1-5,ASSYWDRGNQPQH
TRBV2,NA,TRBJ2-3,ASSETRPY
TRBV7-9,few,TRBJ1-5,ASSVIDQPQH
TRBV18,few,TRBJ2-5,ASSPFTGGGETQY
TRBV7-9,NA,TRBJ1-1,ASSLGRLNTEAF
TRBV4-2,NA,TRBJ2-1,ASSQDRGSSYNEQF
TRBV7-3,NA,TRBJ2-3,ASSLTGQEADTQY
TRBV4-2,NA,TRBJ2-7,ASSQGPGGNYEQY
TRBV7-2,NA,TRBJ2-7,ASSQAQGFYEQY
TRBV30,few,TRBJ1-4,AWSGAPLEEKLF
TRBV29-1,NA,TRBJ1-1,SVVGLTGVEAF
TRBV7-2,NA,TRBJ1-4,ASSLLHGGFSEKLF
TRBV28,NA,TRBJ2-3,ASSLWTSGTGGGGTSDTQY
TRBV12-1,NA,TRBJ2-1,ASGAGRGYNEQF
TRBV7-8,NA,TRBJ2-7,ASSSGPWKEQY